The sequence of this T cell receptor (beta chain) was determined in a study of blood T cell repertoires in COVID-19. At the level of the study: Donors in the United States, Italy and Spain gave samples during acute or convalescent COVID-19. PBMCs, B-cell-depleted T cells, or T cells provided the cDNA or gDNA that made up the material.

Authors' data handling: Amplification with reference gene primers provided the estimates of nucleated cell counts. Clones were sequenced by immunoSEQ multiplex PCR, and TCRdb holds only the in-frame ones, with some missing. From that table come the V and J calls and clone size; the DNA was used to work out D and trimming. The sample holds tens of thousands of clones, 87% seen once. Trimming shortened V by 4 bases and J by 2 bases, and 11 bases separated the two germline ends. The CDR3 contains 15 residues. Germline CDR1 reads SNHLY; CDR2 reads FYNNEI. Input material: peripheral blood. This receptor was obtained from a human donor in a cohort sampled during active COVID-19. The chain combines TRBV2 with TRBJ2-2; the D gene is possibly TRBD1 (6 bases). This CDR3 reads CASSVVRGNTGELFF. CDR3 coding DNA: TGTGCCAGCAGTGTTGTCAGGGGTAACACCGGGGAGCTGTTTTTT.